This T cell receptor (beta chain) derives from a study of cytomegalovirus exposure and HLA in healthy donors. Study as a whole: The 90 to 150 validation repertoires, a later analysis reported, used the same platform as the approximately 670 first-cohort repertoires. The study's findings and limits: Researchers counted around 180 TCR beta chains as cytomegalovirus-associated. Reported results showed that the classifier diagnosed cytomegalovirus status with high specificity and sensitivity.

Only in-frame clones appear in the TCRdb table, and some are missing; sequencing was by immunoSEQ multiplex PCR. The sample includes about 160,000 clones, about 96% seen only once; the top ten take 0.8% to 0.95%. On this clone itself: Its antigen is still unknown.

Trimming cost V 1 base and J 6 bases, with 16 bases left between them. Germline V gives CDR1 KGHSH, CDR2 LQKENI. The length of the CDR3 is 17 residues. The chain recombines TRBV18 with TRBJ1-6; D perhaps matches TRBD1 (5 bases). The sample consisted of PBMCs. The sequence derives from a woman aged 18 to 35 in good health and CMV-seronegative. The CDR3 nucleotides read TGTGCCAGCTCACCACTCAGGGCAGATGCCGCTAATTCACCCCTCCACTTT. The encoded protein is CASSPLRADAANSPLHF. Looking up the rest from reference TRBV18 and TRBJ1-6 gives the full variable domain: NAGVMQNPRHLVRRRGQEARLRCSPMKGHSHVYWYRQLPEEGLKFMVYLQKENIIDESGMPKERFSAEFPKEGPSILRIQQVVRGDSAAYFCASSPLRADAANSPLHFGNGTRLTVT.